One and the same sample provided the 15 T cell receptor beta chains below, sequenced in a study of glioma-infiltrating T cells after dendritic cell vaccination. Sequencing used immunoSEQ multiplex PCR; TCRdb keeps in-frame clones, though not all of them. The sample holds about 73,000 clones, almost 85% seen once. The sample consisted of blood, taken before dendritic cell vaccination. These receptors came from a human donor with glioblastoma.

A few counts support this clone. In nucleotides, the CDR3 is TGTGCCTGGACCCCCCAGGTGCCAGGAACTAACTATGGCTACACCTTC. Encoded protein: CAWTPQVPGTNYGYTF. The J gene is TRBJ1-2, the V gene TRBV30, with unresolved D. The CDR3 contains 16 residues. The V gene lost 4 bases and the J gene lost 0 bases, with 18 bases spanning the gap. Germline V CDR1 and CDR2: GTSNPN, SVGIG (reference sequence).

The gene calls are TRBV5-1 and TRBJ1-2; the D gene is possibly TRBD1 (5 bases). This CDR3 contains 13 residues. V dropped 2 bases and J dropped 4 bases, with 9 bases sitting between them. Germline loops: CDR1 SGHRS, CDR2 YFSETQ. Written as DNA, the CDR3 is TGCGCCAGCAGCTTAGACAGCATCTATGGCTACACCTTC. This translates into CASSLDSIYGYTF.

Worth noting for this clone: Distinct nucleotide sequences in the sample also encode this CDR3. The rearrangement uses TRBV7-3 and TRBJ2-5; 9 nucleotides line up with TRBD1. V lost 5 bases and J lost 5; bases outside the gene matches: 6. The CDR3 is made up of 14 amino acids. CDR1 and CDR2 (germline): SGHTA, FQGTGA. The CDR3 is CASSPGQGGETQYF. The CDR3 DNA reads as TGTGCCAGCAGCCCGGGACAGGGTGGGGAGACCCAGTACTTC.

The rearrangement joins TRBV6-5 to TRBJ1-1; D may be TRBD1 (5 bases). The ends were cut back, 2 bases at V and 0 bases at J, with 13 bases in the middle. The germline CDR1 and CDR2 sequences are MNHEY and SVGAGI. The CDR3 is 16 amino acids. The CDR3 sequence: CASSYGAERLNTEAFF. CDR3 DNA sequence: TGTGCCAGCAGTTACGGGGCAGAGAGATTGAACACTGAAGCTTTCTTT.

This rearrangement joins TRBV18 to TRBJ2-7; 9 bases line up with TRBD1. Trimming removed 3 bases from V and 2 bases from J; junction bases left unmatched: 2. This CDR3 is 14 amino acids long. Germline assignment: CDR1 KGHSH and CDR2 LQKENI. The CDR3 spells CASSPGTGTYEQYF. The CDR3 nucleotides are TGTGCCAGCTCACCCGGGACAGGGACCTACGAGCAGTACTTC.

The CDR3 sequence: CASRRQGDTEAFF. In DNA form, the CDR3 reads TGTGCCAGCCGACGACAGGGGGACACTGAAGCTTTCTTT. The V and J genes are TRBV2 and TRBJ1-1; 9 bases agree with TRBD1. CDR1 is SNHLY, CDR2 FYNNEI, per germline. This CDR3 is 13 amino acids long. Trimming removed 8 bases from V and 3 bases from J; junction bases left unmatched: 4. The variable domain in full, with the rest retrieved from reference TRBV2 and TRBJ1-1, is EPEVTQTPSHQVTQMGQEVILRCVPISNHLYFYWYRQILGQKVEFLVSFYNNEISEKSEIFDDQFSVERPDGSNFTLKIRSTKLEDSAMYFCASRRQGDTEAFFGQGTRLTVV.

This clone has only one observation. The rearrangement uses TRBV27 and TRBJ2-3; TRBD1 is a possible D gene (6 bases). V was clipped by 6 bases and J by 1 base, with 14 bases between them. Looked up from germline, CDR1 is MNHEY and CDR2 is SMNVEV (reference sequence). The CDR3 sequence is 15 residues long. CDR3 loop: CASSLRDTRTDTQYF. The CDR3 DNA is TGTGCCAGCAGCCTCCGGGACACCCGCACAGATACGCAGTATTTT.

The chain has TRBV2 and TRBJ2-7; D may be TRBD1 (5 bases). Trimming pared 7 bases from V and 2 bases from J, leaving 6 bases between. The CDR3 has 11 amino acids. CDR1 and CDR2 from the germline V gene are SNHLY and FYNNEI. CDR3 loop: CASMTAYEQYF. The DNA of the CDR3 is TGTGCCAGCATGACAGCCTACGAGCAGTACTTC.

This clone was picked up a small number of times. The J gene is TRBJ2-3, the V gene TRBV5-1; 9 bases are a match to TRBD2. The V and J ends lost 4 bases and 0 bases, in that order; junction bases with no gene match: 3. The CDR3 length is 15 residues. In germline, CDR1 is SGHRS, CDR2 YFSETQ. CDR3 residues: CASSQTSGSTDTQYF. The CDR3 bases are TGCGCCAGCAGCCAAACTAGCGGGAGCACAGATACGCAGTATTTT.

In DNA form, the CDR3 reads TGTGCCAGCAGCGTAGGTGCCGTTGGGGGCAATGGAAACACCATATATTTT. Translated, it gives CASSVGAVGGNGNTIYF. This chain joins TRBV9 and TRBJ1-3; TRBD1 is a possible D gene (6 bases). Between the trimmed V and J ends, which lost 0 bases and 3 bases, there was a span of 16 bases. CDR1 and CDR2 (germline): SGDLS, YYNGEE. This CDR3 spans 17 amino acids.

The chain has TRBV4-1 and TRBJ2-2; 9 bases align to TRBD2. The V gene's germline CDR1 is MGHRA and CDR2 YSYEKL. V shed 0 bases, J shed 10 bases, and the junction held 12 bases outside the gene matches. The CDR3 covers 17 residues. This CDR3 reads CASSQDRSSGMAEELFF. The CDR3 nucleotides read TGCGCCAGCAGCCAAGATAGGTCTAGCGGGATGGCAGAGGAGCTGTTTTTT.

This chain uses TRBV7-9 with TRBJ1-5, with D unresolved. V dropped 2 bases and J dropped 0 bases, with 8 bases sitting between them. Germline V gene sequence: CDR1 SEHNR, CDR2 FQNEAQ (reference sequence). The CDR3 sequence is 15 residues long. The chain's CDR3 is CASSLKGASNQPQHF. The CDR3 nucleotides are TGTGCCAGCAGCTTAAAGGGAGCTAGCAATCAGCCCCAGCATTTT.

V usage is TRBV10-3 and J usage is TRBJ1-6, with TRBD1 as a possible D gene (6 bases). Deletions cut 3 bases from V and 9 bases from J, with 21 bases between. Germline CDR1 reads ENHRY; CDR2 reads SYGVKD. CDR3 length equals 17 residues. The CDR3 DNA sequence: TGTGCCATCAGTGATACTACCGGGACACCGGGTGGTTCACCCCTCCACTTT. The encoded protein is CAISDTTGTPGGSPLHF.

The gene calls are TRBV7-2 and TRBJ2-5; a possible D gene is TRBD2 (6 bases). The V end was cut by 1 base, the J end by 2 bases, with 8 bases between. The germline V gene encodes CDR1 SGHTA and CDR2 FQGNSA. The CDR3 loop spans 14 amino acids. This CDR3 is CASSLVGGQETQYF. The CDR3 DNA reads as TGTGCCAGCAGCTTAGTTGGGGGGCAAGAGACCCAGTACTTC. The variable domain in full, with the rest retrieved from reference TRBV7-2 and TRBJ2-5, is GAGVSQSPSNKVTEKGKDVELRCDPISGHTALYWYRQSLGQGLEFLIYFQGNSAPDKSGLPSDRFSAERTGGSVSTLTIQRTQQEDSAVYLCASSLVGGQETQYFGPGTRLLVL.

The V call is TRBV25-1, the J call TRBJ1-2, with 7 bases that match TRBD1. The germline V gene has CDR1 MGHDK and CDR2 SYGVNS. The CDR3 has 13 amino acids. The J segment lost 4 bases and the V segment lost 10 bases, leaving 9 bases of the junction unmatched. CDR3 protein: CANPGQGGYGYTF. CDR3 nucleotide sequence: TGTGCCAACCCTGGGCAGGGGGGCTATGGCTACACCTTC.